The following is a T cell receptor beta chain sequence with its context. CDR3 size: 15 residues. The V gene's germline CDR1 is ENHRY and CDR2 SYGVKD. V was trimmed by 6 bases and J by 3 bases, leaving 15 bases between them. This record belongs to a study of T cell changes during pregnancy in multiple sclerosis. This table comes from immunoSEQ multiplex PCR, and its TCRdb copy is limited to in-frame clones, with some not included. This sample has about 40,000 clones, with 75% to 95% found just once. The sequencing here drew on CD8+ T cells from peripheral blood mononuclear cells, taken before pregnancy. This chain connects TRBV10-3 to TRBJ2-1; perhaps TRBD2 as D (6 bases). The sequence was collected from a female donor with multiple sclerosis, enrolled in a pregnancy study. As DNA, the CDR3 is TGTGCCATCAGGAGACCGGGACTCCACTACAATGAGCAGTTCTTC. Its translation is CAIRRPGLHYNEQFF.